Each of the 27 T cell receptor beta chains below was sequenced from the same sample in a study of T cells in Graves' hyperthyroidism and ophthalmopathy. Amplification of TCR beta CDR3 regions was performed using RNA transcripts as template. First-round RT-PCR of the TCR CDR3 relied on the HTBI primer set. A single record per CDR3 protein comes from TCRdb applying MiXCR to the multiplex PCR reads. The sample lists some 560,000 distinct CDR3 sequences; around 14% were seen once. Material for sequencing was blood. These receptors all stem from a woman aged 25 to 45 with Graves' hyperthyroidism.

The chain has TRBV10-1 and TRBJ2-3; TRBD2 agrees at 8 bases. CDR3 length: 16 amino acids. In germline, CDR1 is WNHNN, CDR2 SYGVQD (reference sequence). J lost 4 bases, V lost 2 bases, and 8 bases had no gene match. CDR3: CASSEKAGGNPDTQYF. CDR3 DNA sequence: TGCGCCAGCAGTGAGAAGGCGGGAGGTAACCCAGATACGCAGTATTTT.

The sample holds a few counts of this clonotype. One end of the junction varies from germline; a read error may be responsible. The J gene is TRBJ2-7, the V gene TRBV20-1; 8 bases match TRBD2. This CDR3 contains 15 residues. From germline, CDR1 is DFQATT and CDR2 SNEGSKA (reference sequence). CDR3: CSAGDISGDSYEQYF. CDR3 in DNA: TGCAGTGCTGGAGACATTAGCGGGGACTCCTACGAGCAGTACTTC.

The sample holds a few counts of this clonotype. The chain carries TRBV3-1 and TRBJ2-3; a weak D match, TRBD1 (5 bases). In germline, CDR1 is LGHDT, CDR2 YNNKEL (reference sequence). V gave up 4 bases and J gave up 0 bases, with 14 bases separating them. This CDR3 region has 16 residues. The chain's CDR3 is CASSPYRTHSTDTQYF. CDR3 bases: TGTGCCAGCAGCCCCTACAGGACCCATAGCACAGATACGCAGTATTTT.

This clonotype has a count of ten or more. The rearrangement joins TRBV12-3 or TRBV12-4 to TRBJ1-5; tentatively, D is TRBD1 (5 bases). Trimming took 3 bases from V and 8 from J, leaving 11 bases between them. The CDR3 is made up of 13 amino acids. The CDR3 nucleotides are TGTGCCAGCAGTTTTCAGGGAAGGGAGCCCCAGCATTTT. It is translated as CASSFQGREPQHF.

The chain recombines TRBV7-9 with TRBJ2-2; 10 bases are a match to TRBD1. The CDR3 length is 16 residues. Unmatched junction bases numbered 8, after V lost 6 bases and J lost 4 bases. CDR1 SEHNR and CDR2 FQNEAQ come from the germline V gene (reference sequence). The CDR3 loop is CASSSRDRGATGELFF. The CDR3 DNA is TGTGCCAGCAGTTCCAGGGACAGGGGCGCCACCGGGGAGCTGTTTTTT. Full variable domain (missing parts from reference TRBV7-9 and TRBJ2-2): DTGVSQNPRHKITKRGQNVTFRCDPISEHNRLYWYRQTLGQGPEFLTYFQNEAQLEKSRLLSDRFSAERPKGSFSTLEIQRTEQGDSAMYLCASSSRDRGATGELFFGEGSRLTVL.

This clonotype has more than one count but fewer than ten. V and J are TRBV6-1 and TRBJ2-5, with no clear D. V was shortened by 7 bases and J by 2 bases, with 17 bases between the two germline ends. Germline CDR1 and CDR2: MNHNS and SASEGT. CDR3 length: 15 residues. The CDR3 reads CASNDHRTLQETQYF. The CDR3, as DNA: TGTGCCAGCAACGATCACCGGACGTTACAAGAGACCCAGTACTTC.

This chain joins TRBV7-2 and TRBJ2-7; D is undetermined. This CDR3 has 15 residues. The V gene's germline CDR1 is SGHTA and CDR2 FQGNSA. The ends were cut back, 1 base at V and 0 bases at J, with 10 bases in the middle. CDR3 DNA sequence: TGTGCCAGCAGCTTAGGTAGCTGGAGCTCCTACGAGCAGTACTTC. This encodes CASSLGSWSSYEQYF. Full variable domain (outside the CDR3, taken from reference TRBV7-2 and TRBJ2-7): GAGVSQSPSNKVTEKGKDVELRCDPISGHTALYWYRQSLGQGLEFLIYFQGNSAPDKSGLPSDRFSAERTGGSVSTLTIQRTQQEDSAVYLCASSLGSWSSYEQYFGPGTRLTVT.

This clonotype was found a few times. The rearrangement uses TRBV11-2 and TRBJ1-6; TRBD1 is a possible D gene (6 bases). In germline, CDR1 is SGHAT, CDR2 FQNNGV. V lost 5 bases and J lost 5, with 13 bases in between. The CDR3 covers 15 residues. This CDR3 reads CASSLRGRDNSPLHF. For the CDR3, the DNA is TGTGCCAGCAGCCTCAGGGGCCGGGATAATTCACCCCTCCACTTT.

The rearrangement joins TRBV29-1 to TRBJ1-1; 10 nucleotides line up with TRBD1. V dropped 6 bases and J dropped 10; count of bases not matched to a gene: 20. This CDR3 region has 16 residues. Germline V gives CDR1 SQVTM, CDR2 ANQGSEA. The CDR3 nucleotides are TGCAGCGTCCGGGACCAACTCGGGACAGGGGAGGTAATAGCTTTCTTT. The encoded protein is CSVRDQLGTGEVIAFF.

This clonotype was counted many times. The CDR3 bases are TGCGCCAGCAGCTTGGTTCCCACTAGCTCCACAGATACGCAGTATTTT. Translating it yields CASSLVPTSSTDTQYF. V usage is TRBV5-1 and J usage is TRBJ2-3; maybe TRBD2 (6 bases). The V and J ends lost 0 bases and 2 bases respectively, with 13 bases between them. Germline CDR1 SGHRS, CDR2 YFSETQ. The CDR3 length is 16 residues.

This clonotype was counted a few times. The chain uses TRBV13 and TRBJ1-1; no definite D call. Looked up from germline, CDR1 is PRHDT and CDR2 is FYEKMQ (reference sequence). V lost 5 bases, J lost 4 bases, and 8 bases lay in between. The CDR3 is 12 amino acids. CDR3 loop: CASSRSSTEAFF. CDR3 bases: TGTGCCAGCAGCCGGTCGAGCACTGAAGCTTTCTTT. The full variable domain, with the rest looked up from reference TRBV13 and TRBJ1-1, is AAGVIQSPRHLIKEKRETATLKCYPIPRHDTVYWYQQGPGQDPQFLISFYEKMQSDKGSIPDRFSAQQFSDYHSELNMSSLELGDSALYFCASSRSSTEAFFGQGTRLTVV.

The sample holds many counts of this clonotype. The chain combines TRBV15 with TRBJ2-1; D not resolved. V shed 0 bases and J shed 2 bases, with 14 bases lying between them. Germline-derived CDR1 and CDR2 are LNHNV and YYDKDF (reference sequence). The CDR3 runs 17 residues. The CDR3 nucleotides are TGTGCCACCAGCAGAGATGCCGGTGACTTTCCCTACAATGAGCAGTTCTTC. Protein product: CATSRDAGDFPYNEQFF.

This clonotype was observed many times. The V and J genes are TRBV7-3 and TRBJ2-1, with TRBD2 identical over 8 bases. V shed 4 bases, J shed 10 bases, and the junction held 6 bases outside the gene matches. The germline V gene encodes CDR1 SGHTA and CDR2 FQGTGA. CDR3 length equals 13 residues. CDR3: CASSSVAGFEQFF. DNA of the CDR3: TGTGCCAGCAGCTCCGTAGCGGGATTCGAGCAGTTCTTC.

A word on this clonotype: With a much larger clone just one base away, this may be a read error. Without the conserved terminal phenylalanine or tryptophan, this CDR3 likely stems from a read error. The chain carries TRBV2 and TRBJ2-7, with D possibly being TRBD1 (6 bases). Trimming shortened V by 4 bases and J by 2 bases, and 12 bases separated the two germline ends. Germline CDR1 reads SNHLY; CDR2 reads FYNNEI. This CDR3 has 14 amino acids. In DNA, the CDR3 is TGTGCCAGCAGTGTCCAGGGGACGACCTACGAGCAGTACCTC. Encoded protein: CASSVQGTTYEQYL.

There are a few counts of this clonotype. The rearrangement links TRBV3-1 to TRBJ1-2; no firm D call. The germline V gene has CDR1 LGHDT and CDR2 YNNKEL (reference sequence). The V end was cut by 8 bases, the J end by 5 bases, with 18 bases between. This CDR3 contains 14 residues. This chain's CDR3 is CASGSGPHGYGYTF. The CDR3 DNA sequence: TGTGCCAGCGGCTCGGGCCCACACGGGTATGGCTACACCTTC.

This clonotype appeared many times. CDR3 nucleotide sequence: TGTGCCACCAGTGTGGGGCGCAATGAGCAGTTCTTC. It translates to CATSVGRNEQFF. The rearrangement links TRBV24-1 to TRBJ2-1; possibly TRBD1 for D (5 bases). Germline CDR1 reads KGHDR; CDR2 reads SFDVKD. The CDR3 extends over 12 amino acids. V shed 5 bases and J shed 6 bases, with 7 bases lying between them.

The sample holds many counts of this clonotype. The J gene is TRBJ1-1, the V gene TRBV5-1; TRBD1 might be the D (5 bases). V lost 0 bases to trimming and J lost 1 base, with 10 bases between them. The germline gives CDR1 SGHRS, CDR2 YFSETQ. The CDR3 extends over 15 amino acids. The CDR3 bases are TGCGCCAGCAGCTTGGGTCAGGGCCCGAACACTGAAGCTTTCTTT. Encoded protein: CASSLGQGPNTEAFF.

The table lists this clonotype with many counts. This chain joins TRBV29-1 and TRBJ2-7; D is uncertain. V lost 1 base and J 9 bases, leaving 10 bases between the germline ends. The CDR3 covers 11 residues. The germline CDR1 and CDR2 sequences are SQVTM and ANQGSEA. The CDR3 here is CSVEAAYGQYF. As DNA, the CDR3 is TGCAGCGTTGAAGCCGCTTATGGGCAGTACTTC.

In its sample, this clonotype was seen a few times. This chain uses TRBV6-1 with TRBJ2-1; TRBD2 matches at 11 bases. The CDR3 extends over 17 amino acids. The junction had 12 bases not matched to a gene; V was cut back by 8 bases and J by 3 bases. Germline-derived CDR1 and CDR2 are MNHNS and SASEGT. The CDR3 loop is CASGRTSGRVGYNEQFF. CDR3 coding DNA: TGTGCCAGCGGGCGAACTAGCGGGAGAGTTGGCTACAATGAGCAGTTCTTC.

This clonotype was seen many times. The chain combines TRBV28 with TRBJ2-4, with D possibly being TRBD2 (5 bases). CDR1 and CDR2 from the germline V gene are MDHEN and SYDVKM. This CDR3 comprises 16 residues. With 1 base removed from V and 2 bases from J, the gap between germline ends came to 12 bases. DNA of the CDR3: TGTGCCAGCAGTTTATCCGAGGGTCGGACCAAAAACATTCAGTACTTC. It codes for CASSLSEGRTKNIQYF.

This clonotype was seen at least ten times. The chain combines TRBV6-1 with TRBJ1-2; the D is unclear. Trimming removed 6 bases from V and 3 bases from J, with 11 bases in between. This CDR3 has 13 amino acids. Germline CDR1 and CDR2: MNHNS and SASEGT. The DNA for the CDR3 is TGTGCCAGCAGAGCCCAGAGGGACTATGGCTACACCTTC. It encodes CASRAQRDYGYTF.

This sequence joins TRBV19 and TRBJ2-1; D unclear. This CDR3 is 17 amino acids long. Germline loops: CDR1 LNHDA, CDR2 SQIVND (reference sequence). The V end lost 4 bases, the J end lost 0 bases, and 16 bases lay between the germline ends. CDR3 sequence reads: CASSRTPTSVSYNEQFF. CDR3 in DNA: TGTGCCAGTAGTAGGACCCCAACTTCCGTCTCCTACAATGAGCAGTTCTTC.

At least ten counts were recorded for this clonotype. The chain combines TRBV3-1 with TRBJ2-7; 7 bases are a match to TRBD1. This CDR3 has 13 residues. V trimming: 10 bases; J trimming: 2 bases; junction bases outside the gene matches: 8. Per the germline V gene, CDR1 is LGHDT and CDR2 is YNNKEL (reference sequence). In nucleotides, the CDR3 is TGTGCCACCAGAAGACAGGGCGCCTACGAGCAGTACTTC. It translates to CATRRQGAYEQYF.

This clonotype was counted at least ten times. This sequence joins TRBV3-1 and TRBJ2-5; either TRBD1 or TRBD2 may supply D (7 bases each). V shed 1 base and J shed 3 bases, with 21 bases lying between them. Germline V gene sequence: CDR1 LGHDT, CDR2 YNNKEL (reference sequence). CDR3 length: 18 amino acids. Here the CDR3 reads CASSQVMGGGTEKETQYF. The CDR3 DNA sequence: TGTGCCAGCAGCCAAGTTATGGGGGGGGGGACAGAGAAAGAGACCCAGTACTTC.

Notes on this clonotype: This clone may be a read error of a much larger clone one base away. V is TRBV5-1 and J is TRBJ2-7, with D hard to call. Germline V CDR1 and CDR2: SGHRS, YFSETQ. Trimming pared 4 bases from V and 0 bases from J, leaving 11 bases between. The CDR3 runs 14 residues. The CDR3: CASSAVSLSYEQYF. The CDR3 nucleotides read TGCGCCAGCAGCGCGGTCAGTCTCTCCTACGAGCAGTACTTC.

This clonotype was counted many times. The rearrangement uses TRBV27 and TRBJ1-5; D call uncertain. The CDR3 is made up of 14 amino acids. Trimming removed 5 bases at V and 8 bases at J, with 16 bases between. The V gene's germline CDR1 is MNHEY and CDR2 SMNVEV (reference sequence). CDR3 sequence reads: CASSLGGPLEPQHF. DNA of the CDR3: TGTGCCAGCAGTCTGGGAGGGCCCCTAGAGCCCCAGCATTTT.

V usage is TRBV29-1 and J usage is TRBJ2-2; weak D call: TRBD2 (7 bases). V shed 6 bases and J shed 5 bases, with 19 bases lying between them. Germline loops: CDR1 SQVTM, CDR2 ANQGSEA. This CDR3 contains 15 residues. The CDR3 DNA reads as TGCAGCGTCCAACTGGGGGGGGCGGTAACCGGGGAGCTGTTTTTT. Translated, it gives CSVQLGGAVTGELFF.